This is a list of T cell receptor beta chains from one sample in a study of post-analysis software for immune sequencing data. In TCRdb, the PCR reads were re-called with MiXCR into one record per CDR3 protein. In the table there are approximately 730,000 distinct CDR3 sequences, approximately 44% of which are singletons. Input material: blood. The receptors stem from a girl between 5 and 17 years old with multiple sclerosis. CDR3s include the opening cysteine and the closing phenylalanine or tryptophan. The order of the fields is V gene, D gene, J gene, clone size, CDR3 DNA, CDR3 protein. The D gene is left open where the match is weak. Some rows have no size entry. The others give once, few or many, or a class for an expanded clone.

v_call: TRBV20-1; d_call: -; j_call: TRBJ2-7; clone_size: few; cdr3_nt: TGCAGTGCTAGGGGGATTAGAGATTACGAGCAGTACTTC; cdr3_aa: CSARGIRDYEQYF
v_call: TRBV20-1; d_call: -; j_call: TRBJ2-7; clone_size: -; cdr3_nt: TGCAGTGCTCACCCCAAAGGGACTGTAACCTACGAGCAGTACTTC; cdr3_aa: CSAHPKGTVTYEQYF
v_call: TRBV6-2/TRBV6-3; d_call: TRBD2; j_call: TRBJ2-7; clone_size: -; cdr3_nt: TGTGCCAGTTGGACTAGCGGGAGGAATTGGGACGAGCAGTACTTC; cdr3_aa: CASWTSGRNWDEQYF
v_call: TRBV12-3/TRBV12-4; d_call: TRBD1; j_call: TRBJ1-2; clone_size: few; cdr3_nt: TGTGCCAGCTCTCCAGGGGGTCCGGGTTTGGGCTACACCTTC; cdr3_aa: CASSPGGPGLGYTF
v_call: TRBV28; d_call: -; j_call: TRBJ2-1; clone_size: -; cdr3_nt: TGTGCCAGCAGGAGAGACGGCAATGAGCAGTTCTTC; cdr3_aa: CASRRDGNEQFF
v_call: TRBV13; d_call: TRBD2; j_call: TRBJ2-1; clone_size: few; cdr3_nt: TGTGCCAGCAGTCCTACCGGGACTAGCGGGAGTAATGAGCAGTTCTTC; cdr3_aa: CASSPTGTSGSNEQFF
v_call: TRBV9; d_call: -; j_call: TRBJ2-3; clone_size: -; cdr3_nt: TGTGCCAGCAGCGTGTACCAGGAAGATACGCAGTATTTT; cdr3_aa: CASSVYQEDTQYF
v_call: TRBV29-1; d_call: -; j_call: TRBJ2-3; clone_size: -; cdr3_nt: TGCAGCGTTGGGGTCGGCGGGACAGATGGAGATACGCAGTATTTT; cdr3_aa: CSVGVGGTDGDTQYF
v_call: TRBV4-3; d_call: -; j_call: TRBJ2-5; clone_size: few; cdr3_nt: TGCGCCAGCAGCCAAGATCCCCGACCGGGCTTGGGGACCCAGTACTTC; cdr3_aa: CASSQDPRPGLGTQYF
v_call: TRBV15; d_call: TRBD2; j_call: TRBJ2-1; clone_size: -; cdr3_nt: TGTGCCACCAGCAGAGATCTGGCTAGCGGTTCTTTCTTGGATGAGCAGTTCTTC; cdr3_aa: CATSRDLASGSFLDEQFF
v_call: TRBV11-2; d_call: -; j_call: TRBJ1-3; clone_size: -; cdr3_nt: TGTGCCAGCACTGCGGGCGCAGGGATGTACGGAAACACCATATATTTT; cdr3_aa: CASTAGAGMYGNTIYF
v_call: TRBV7-7; d_call: TRBD2; j_call: TRBJ2-5; clone_size: once; cdr3_nt: TGTGCTAGCAGCCCCCGACTAGCGGTCCAAGAGACCCAGTACTTC; cdr3_aa: CASSPRLAVQETQYF
v_call: TRBV12-3/TRBV12-4; d_call: TRBD1; j_call: TRBJ2-3; clone_size: -; cdr3_nt: TGTGCCAGCAGTCGACCGGGACAGGGCCCCACTAGCACAGATACGCAGTATTTT; cdr3_aa: CASSRPGQGPTSTDTQYF
v_call: TRBV21-1; d_call: -; j_call: TRBJ1-4; clone_size: -; cdr3_nt: TGTGCCAGCAGCGAACTGTTTTTT; cdr3_aa: CASSELFF
v_call: TRBV29-1; d_call: -; j_call: TRBJ1-2; clone_size: -; cdr3_nt: TGCAGCGTTGATACACCTTATGGCTACACCTTC; cdr3_aa: CSVDTPYGYTF
v_call: TRBV7-9; d_call: -; j_call: TRBJ2-7; clone_size: few; cdr3_nt: TGTGCCAGCAGCTTATCTGAGGGGCCTCTCTTCTACGAGCAGTACTTC; cdr3_aa: CASSLSEGPLFYEQYF
v_call: TRBV7-9; d_call: -; j_call: TRBJ2-4; clone_size: once; cdr3_nt: TGTGCCAGCAGCTTAGCTCCACAGGTAGACATTCAGTACTTC; cdr3_aa: CASSLAPQVDIQYF